Below are 23 T cell receptor beta chains sequenced from a single sample in a study of T cells in Graves' hyperthyroidism and ophthalmopathy. TCR beta CDR3 regions were amplified from RNA transcripts. HTBI primers were used for first-round RT-PCR of the TCR CDR3. TCRdb reprocessed the multiplex PCR reads via MiXCR and lists one record per CDR3 protein. Among more than 550,000 distinct CDR3 sequences listed, just under 45% were seen once. What was sequenced was peripheral blood or thyroid tissue (not recorded which). These receptors were taken from an adult man with Graves' disease, either hyperthyroidism or ophthalmopathy (not recorded which).

The J gene is TRBJ2-2, the V gene TRBV7-9; the match to TRBD1 covers 11 bases. Germline values: CDR1 SEHNR, CDR2 FQNEAQ (reference sequence). V lost 3 bases, J lost 1 base, and 4 bases stayed unmatched. The CDR3 length is 17 residues. CDR3 sequence reads: CASSFAGTGGNTGELFF. CDR3 nucleotides: TGTGCCAGCAGCTTTGCCGGGACAGGGGGGAACACCGGGGAGCTGTTTTTT.

This clonotype was detected once. A much larger clone differs from this one at a single base, so this may be a read error. The conserved phenylalanine or tryptophan is not found at the CDR3 terminus, so this likely reflects a read error. The chain combines TRBV10-3 with TRBJ1-5; unclear D gene. This CDR3 is 15 amino acids long. V was trimmed by 0 bases and J by 3 bases, leaving 9 bases between them. Per germline, CDR1 ENHRY and CDR2 SYGVKD. Written as DNA, the CDR3 is TGTGCCATCAGTGAGTCGAGTCGGCCCAATCAGCCCCAGCATTTA. The encoded protein is CAISESSRPNQPQHL.

The chain recombines TRBV2 with TRBJ1-2; D not certain. CDR3 size: 17 residues. Trimming shortened V by 5 bases and J by 1 base, and 20 bases separated the two germline ends. Germline V gene data show CDR1 as SNHLY and CDR2 as FYNNEI. CDR3 in amino acids: CASSYSSRTRFNYGYTF. The CDR3 DNA reads TGTGCCAGCAGTTACTCGAGCCGCACGAGGTTTAACTATGGCTACACCTTC.

This clonotype was seen a single time. A much larger clone lies one base from this, so it may be a read error. This chain connects TRBV2 to TRBJ1-4; D remains ambiguous. Germline V lookup: CDR1 SNHLY, CDR2 FYNNEI. CDR3 size: 14 residues. CDR3 bases: TGTGTCAGCAGTGACGGCGTACGTAATGAAAAACTGTTTTTT. Translating it yields CVSSDGVRNEKLFF.

Note on this clonotype: This could be a read error, since a much larger clone is one nucleotide away. The chain employs TRBV2 and TRBJ1-2, with D possibly matching TRBD1 (6 bases). Germline V gene sequence: CDR1 SNHLY, CDR2 FYNNEI. The CDR3 spans 13 residues. V was trimmed by 1 base and J by 8 bases, leaving 11 bases between them. In DNA, the CDR3 is TGTGCCAGCAGTGAAGTCGGGGGCGGGGGCTACACCTTC. Its protein product is CASSEVGGGGYTF.

CDR3 sequence: CASSNRDRVGNYGYTF. The CDR3 bases are TGCGCCAGCAGCAACCGGGACAGGGTCGGTAACTATGGCTACACCTTC. The rearrangement links TRBV5-1 to TRBJ1-2; 9 nucleotides agree with TRBD1. Germline CDR1 reads SGHRS; CDR2 reads YFSETQ. This CDR3 comprises 16 residues. V lost 4 bases to trimming and J lost 1 base; unmatched junction nucleotides: 8.

This clonotype showed up just once. V usage is TRBV29-1 and J usage is TRBJ2-7; TRBD1 is a possible D gene (8 bases). V lost 3 bases and J lost 6, with 12 bases in between. Germline assignment: CDR1 SQVTM and CDR2 ANQGSEA. CDR3 length equals 12 residues. The CDR3 DNA is TGCAGCGTTGAGACAGGGGAGGGCGAGCAGTACTTC. Translating it yields CSVETGEGEQYF.

The V call is TRBV6-6, the J call TRBJ2-7; unclear D gene. CDR1 and CDR2 from the germline V gene are MNHNY and SVGAGI (reference sequence). Trimming removed 1 base at V and 0 bases at J, with 13 bases between. CDR3 size: 16 residues. CDR3 residues: CASSYFGGPSSYEQYF. The CDR3 DNA sequence: TGTGCCAGCAGTTACTTTGGCGGCCCTAGCTCCTACGAGCAGTACTTC.

The chain combines TRBV2 with TRBJ1-2, with TRBD1 as a possible D gene (5 bases). Germline V gives CDR1 SNHLY, CDR2 FYNNEI. The V and J ends lost 5 bases and 8 bases respectively, with 15 bases between them. The CDR3 spans 13 residues. The CDR3 DNA reads as TGTGCCAGCAGTTACGATCAGGGCCCGGGCTACACCTTC. This codes for CASSYDQGPGYTF.

This clonotype appeared many times. The V and J genes are TRBV7-6 and TRBJ2-5; tentative D call: TRBD1 (6 bases). Trimming stripped 5 bases from V and 0 bases from J, with 13 bases between. The CDR3 spans 15 residues. CDR1 and CDR2 from the germline V gene are SGHVS and FNYEAQ. CDR3 loop: CASSQEQGYQETQYF. The CDR3 bases are TGTGCCAGCAGCCAAGAACAGGGTTACCAAGAGACCCAGTACTTC.

Concerning this clonotype itself: As the CDR3 is not closed by the conserved phenylalanine or tryptophan, this likely results from a read error. The limits of the CDR3 on the DNA are not certain, so only TCRdb's listed CDR3 is given. The genes are TRBV20-1 and TRBJ1-2; the table's TRBD1 call for D was not verified on the DNA. Termini included, the CDR3 measures 8 amino acids. Germline values: CDR1 DFQATT, CDR2 SNEGSKA (reference sequence). The CDR3 sequence: CSATDRFH.

V usage is TRBV7-3 and J usage is TRBJ2-7; no definite D call. This CDR3 is built from 14 residues. Trimming removed 5 bases from V and 0 bases from J, with 11 bases in between. Per germline, CDR1 SGHTA and CDR2 FQGTGA. CDR3 coding DNA: TGTGCCAGCAGCCTCTCACTTAGCTCCTACGAGCAGTACTTC. Protein product: CASSLSLSSYEQYF.

In this sample, this clonotype turned up many times. This chain uses TRBV25-1 with TRBJ1-1; possible D gene TRBD1, 5 bases. This CDR3 region has 15 residues. CDR1 and CDR2 from the germline V gene are MGHDK and SYGVNS. Deletions cut 2 bases from V and 6 bases from J, with 16 bases between. CDR3 bases: TGTGCCAGCAGTGAAGAAGGTATGGGGGTGTCTGAAGCTTTCTTT. Translated: CASSEEGMGVSEAFF. The full variable domain, its missing parts supplied by reference TRBV25-1 and TRBJ1-1, is EADIYQTPRYLVIGTGKKITLECSQTMGHDKMYWYQQDPGMELHLIHYSYGVNSTEKGDLSSESTVSRIRTEHFPLTLESARPSHTSQYLCASSEEGMGVSEAFFGQGTRLTVV.

In this sample, this clonotype turned up many times. This chain joins TRBV20-1 and TRBJ1-5; TRBD1 agrees at 8 bases. Trimming took 5 bases from V and 3 from J; bases not matched to a gene: 3. The length of the CDR3 is 13 residues. Germline V gene sequence: CDR1 DFQATT, CDR2 SNEGSKA (reference sequence). CDR3 sequence reads: CSADRGINQPQHF. The CDR3 nucleotides are TGCAGTGCTGACAGGGGAATCAATCAGCCCCAGCATTTT.

V gene TRBV7-2 combines with J gene TRBJ2-7, with 9 bases aligning to TRBD2. The CDR3 spans 15 residues. Germline CDR1 and CDR2: SGHTA and FQGNSA. V shed 4 bases, J shed 2 bases, and the junction held 6 bases outside the gene matches. The CDR3 DNA is TGTGCCAGCAGCTCCGGGGGCGGGAGGGCCTACGAGCAGTACTTC. It translates to CASSSGGGRAYEQYF. Full variable domain (rest looked up from reference TRBV7-2 and TRBJ2-7): GAGVSQSPSNKVTEKGKDVELRCDPISGHTALYWYRQSLGQGLEFLIYFQGNSAPDKSGLPSDRFSAERTGGSVSTLTIQRTQQEDSAVYLCASSSGGGRAYEQYFGPGTRLTVT.

The chain combines TRBV4-2 with TRBJ2-5; 8 nucleotides line up with TRBD2. In germline, CDR1 is LGHNA, CDR2 YNFKEQ. V lost 1 base to trimming and J lost 3 bases; unmatched junction nucleotides: 7. The CDR3 is made up of 16 amino acids. The CDR3 region has the DNA TGTGCCAGCAGCCAAGGGCTAGCGGGTCCTGAAGAGACCCAGTACTTC. This gives the protein CASSQGLAGPEETQYF.

The gene calls are TRBV7-8 and TRBJ1-6; tentative D call: TRBD1 (5 bases). Trimming removed 1 base at V and 8 bases at J, with 12 bases between. The CDR3 runs to 15 residues. Germline V lookup: CDR1 SGHVS, CDR2 FQNEAQ. CDR3 sequence reads: CASSLGDRTYSPLHF. For the CDR3, the DNA is TGTGCCAGCAGCTTAGGGGACCGGACCTATTCACCCCTCCACTTT.

This clonotype was detected only a few times. J is TRBJ2-2 and V is TRBV7-9; tentatively, D is TRBD2 (7 bases). Trimming left V 6 bases short and J 6 bases short, with 11 bases between. The CDR3 spans 13 residues. Germline CDR1 is SEHNR and CDR2 is FQNEAQ (reference sequence). In nucleotides, the CDR3 is TGTGCCAGCAGACGGGGGGCGCCCGGGGAGCTGTTTTTT. This codes for CASRRGAPGELFF.

V and J are TRBV12-3 or TRBV12-4 and TRBJ1-5; perhaps TRBD1 as D (6 bases). V dropped 6 bases and J dropped 7 bases, with 19 bases sitting between them. The length of the CDR3 is 15 residues. CDR3 nucleotides: TGTGCCAGCAGCGCACAGGGTTCGTTACGGCAGCCCCAGCATTTT. Translating gives CASSAQGSLRQPQHF.

In the case of this clonotype: A much larger clone is a single base away; this may be a read error. The CDR3 protein is CASSPPGQLSTEAFF. The CDR3 DNA follows: TGTGCCAGCAGCCCGCCGGGACAGCTGAGCACTGAAGCTTTCTTT. J is TRBJ1-1 and V is TRBV7-2; 7 bases are a match to TRBD1. With V trimmed by 5 bases and J by 4 bases, 10 bases remained unmatched. Germline loops: CDR1 SGHTA, CDR2 FQGNSA. This CDR3 contains 15 residues.

The chain joins TRBV15 to TRBJ2-5, with 11 bases matching TRBD2. The germline V gene encodes CDR1 LNHNV and CDR2 YYDKDF (reference sequence). Trimming at V came to 4 bases and at J to 3 bases, leaving 7 bases not matched to a gene. The CDR3 loop spans 16 amino acids. The CDR3 DNA is TGTGCCACCAGCAACGGGCTAGCGGGGGGAAAAGAGACCCAGTACTTC. Translation gives CATSNGLAGGKETQYF. Full variable domain (remainder filled in from reference TRBV15 and TRBJ2-5): DAMVIQNPRYQVTQFGKPVTLSCSQTLNHNVMYWYQQKSSQAPKLLFHYYDKDFNNEADTPDNFQSRRPNTSFCFLDIRSPGLGDTAMYLCATSNGLAGGKETQYFGPGTRLLVL.

This chain joins TRBV7-2 and TRBJ2-7; D might be TRBD2 (6 bases). Germline CDR1 reads SGHTA; CDR2 reads FQGNSA. This CDR3 has 15 residues. V gave up 5 bases and J gave up 3 bases, with 17 bases separating them. The CDR3, as DNA: TGTGCCAGCAGCGTGGAGGGGTTTTCGATCTACGAGCAGTACTTC. It specifies CASSVEGFSIYEQYF.

This clonotype was found a few times. Here the CDR3 reads CASSDGDRTYEQYF. Written as DNA, the CDR3 is TGTGCCAGCAGCGACGGGGACAGAACCTACGAGCAGTACTTC. The V and J genes are TRBV7-9 and TRBJ2-7; 7 bases align to TRBD1. Germline V gives CDR1 SEHNR, CDR2 FQNEAQ (reference sequence). There are 14 residues in the CDR3. Germline trimming cut 5 bases from V and 2 bases from J; bases unmatched to any gene: 6.